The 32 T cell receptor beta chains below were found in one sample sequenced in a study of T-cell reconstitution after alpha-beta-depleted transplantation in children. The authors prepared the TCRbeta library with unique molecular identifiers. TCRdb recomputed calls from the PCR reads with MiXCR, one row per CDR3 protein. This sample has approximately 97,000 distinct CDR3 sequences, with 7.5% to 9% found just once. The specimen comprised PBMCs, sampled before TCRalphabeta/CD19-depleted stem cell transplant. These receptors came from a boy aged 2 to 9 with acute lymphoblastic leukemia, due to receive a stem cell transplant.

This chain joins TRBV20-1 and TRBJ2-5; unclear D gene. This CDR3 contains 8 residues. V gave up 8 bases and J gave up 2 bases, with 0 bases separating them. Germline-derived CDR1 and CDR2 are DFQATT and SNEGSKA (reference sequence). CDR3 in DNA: TGCAGTCAAGAGACCCAGTACTTC. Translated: CSQETQYF.

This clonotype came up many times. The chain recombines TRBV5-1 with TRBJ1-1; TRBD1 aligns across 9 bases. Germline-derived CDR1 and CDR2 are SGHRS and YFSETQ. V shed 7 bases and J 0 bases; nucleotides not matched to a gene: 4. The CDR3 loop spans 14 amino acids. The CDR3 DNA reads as TGCGCCAGCCGCGGACAGGGGATGAACACTGAAGCTTTCTTT. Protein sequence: CASRGQGMNTEAFF.

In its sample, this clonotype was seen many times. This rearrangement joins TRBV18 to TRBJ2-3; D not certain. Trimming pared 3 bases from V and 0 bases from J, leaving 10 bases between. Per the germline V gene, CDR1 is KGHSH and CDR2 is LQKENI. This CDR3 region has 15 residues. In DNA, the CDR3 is TGTGCCAGCTCACCTCAGGCCAGGAGCACAGATACGCAGTATTTT. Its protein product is CASSPQARSTDTQYF.

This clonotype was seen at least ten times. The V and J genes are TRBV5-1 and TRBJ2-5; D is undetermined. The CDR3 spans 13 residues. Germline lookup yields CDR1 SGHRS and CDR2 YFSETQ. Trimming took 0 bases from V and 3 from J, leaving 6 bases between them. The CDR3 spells CASSLVPEETQYF. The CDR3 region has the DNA TGCGCCAGCAGCTTGGTCCCAGAAGAGACCCAGTACTTC. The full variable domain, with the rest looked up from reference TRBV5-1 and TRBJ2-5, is KAGVTQTPRYLIKTRGQQVTLSCSPISGHRSVSWYQQTPGQGLQFLFEYFSETQRNKGNFPGRFSGRQFSNSRSEMNVSTLELGDSALYLCASSLVPEETQYFGPGTRLLVL.

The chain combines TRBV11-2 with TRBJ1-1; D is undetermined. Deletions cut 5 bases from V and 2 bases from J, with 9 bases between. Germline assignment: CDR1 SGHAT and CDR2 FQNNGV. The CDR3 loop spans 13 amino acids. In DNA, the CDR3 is TGTGCCAGCAGCCTGACGATTAACACTGAAGCTTTCTTT. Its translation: CASSLTINTEAFF.

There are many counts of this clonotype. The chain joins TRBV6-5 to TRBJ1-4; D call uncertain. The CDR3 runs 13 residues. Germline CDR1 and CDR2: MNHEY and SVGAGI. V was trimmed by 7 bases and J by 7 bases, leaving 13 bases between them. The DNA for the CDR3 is TGTGCCAGCACTCCCGGAGCTGCTGAAAAACTGTTTTTT. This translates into CASTPGAAEKLFF.

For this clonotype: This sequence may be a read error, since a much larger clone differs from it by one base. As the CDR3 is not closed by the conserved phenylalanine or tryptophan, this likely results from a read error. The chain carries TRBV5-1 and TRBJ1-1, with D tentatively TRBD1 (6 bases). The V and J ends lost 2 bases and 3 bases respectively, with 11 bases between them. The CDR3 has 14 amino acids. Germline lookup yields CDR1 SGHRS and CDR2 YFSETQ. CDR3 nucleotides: TGCGCCAGCAGCTTACAGGGAGCGGACACTGAAGCTTTCTTA. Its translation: CASSLQGADTEAFL.

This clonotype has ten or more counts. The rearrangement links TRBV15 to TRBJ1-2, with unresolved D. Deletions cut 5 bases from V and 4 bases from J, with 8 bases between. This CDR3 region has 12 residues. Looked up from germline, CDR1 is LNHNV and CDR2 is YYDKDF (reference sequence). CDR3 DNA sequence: TGTGCCACCAGCGGACTGAGCTATGGCTACACCTTC. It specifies CATSGLSYGYTF.

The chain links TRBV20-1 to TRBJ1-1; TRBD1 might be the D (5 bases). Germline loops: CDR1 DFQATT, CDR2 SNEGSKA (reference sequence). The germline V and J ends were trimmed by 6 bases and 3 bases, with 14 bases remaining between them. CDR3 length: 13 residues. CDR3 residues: CSATAGKYTEAFF. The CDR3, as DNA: TGCAGTGCCACGGCAGGGAAATACACTGAAGCTTTCTTT.

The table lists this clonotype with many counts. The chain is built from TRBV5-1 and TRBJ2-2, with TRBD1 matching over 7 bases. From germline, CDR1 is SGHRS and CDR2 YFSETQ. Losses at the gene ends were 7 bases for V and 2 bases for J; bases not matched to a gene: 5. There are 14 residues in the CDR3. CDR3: CASGRDRNTGELFF. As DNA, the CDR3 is TGCGCCAGCGGAAGGGACAGAAACACCGGGGAGCTGTTTTTT.

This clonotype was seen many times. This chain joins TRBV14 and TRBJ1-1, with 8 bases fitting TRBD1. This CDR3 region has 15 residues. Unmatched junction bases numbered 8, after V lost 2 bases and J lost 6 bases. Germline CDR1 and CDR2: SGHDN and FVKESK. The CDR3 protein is CASSQWGTGGAEAFF. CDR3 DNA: TGTGCCAGCAGCCAATGGGGGACAGGAGGCGCTGAAGCTTTCTTT.

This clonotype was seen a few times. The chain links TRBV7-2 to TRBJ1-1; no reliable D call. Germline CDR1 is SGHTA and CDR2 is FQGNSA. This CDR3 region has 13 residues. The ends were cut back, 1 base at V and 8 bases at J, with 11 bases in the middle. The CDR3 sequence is CASSLELRPEAFF. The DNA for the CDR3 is TGTGCCAGCAGCTTAGAGTTGCGGCCCGAAGCTTTCTTT.

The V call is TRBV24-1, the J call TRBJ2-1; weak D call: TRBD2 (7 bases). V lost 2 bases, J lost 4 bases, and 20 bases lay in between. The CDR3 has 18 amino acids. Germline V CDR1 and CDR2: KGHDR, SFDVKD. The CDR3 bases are TGTGCCACCAGTGATTCGGGGGGCACCAATGCGAGATACAATGAGCAGTTCTTC. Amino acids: CATSDSGGTNARYNEQFF.

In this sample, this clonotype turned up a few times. The DNA of the CDR3 is TGTGCCAGCAGCTTTGGTCCCAGGCCCCGTGGTAATCAGCCCCAGCATTTT. Protein sequence: CASSFGPRPRGNQPQHF. V is TRBV7-2 and J is TRBJ1-5, with D unresolved. CDR1 is SGHTA, CDR2 FQGNSA, per germline. V was shortened by 3 bases and J by 4 bases, with 19 bases between the two germline ends. This CDR3 has 17 residues.

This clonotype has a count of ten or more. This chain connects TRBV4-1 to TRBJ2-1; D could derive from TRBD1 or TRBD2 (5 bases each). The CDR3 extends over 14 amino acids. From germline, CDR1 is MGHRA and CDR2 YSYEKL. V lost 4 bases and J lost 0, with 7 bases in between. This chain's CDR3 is CASSPGPSYNEQFF. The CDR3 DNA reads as TGCGCCAGCAGCCCGGGACCCTCCTACAATGAGCAGTTCTTC.

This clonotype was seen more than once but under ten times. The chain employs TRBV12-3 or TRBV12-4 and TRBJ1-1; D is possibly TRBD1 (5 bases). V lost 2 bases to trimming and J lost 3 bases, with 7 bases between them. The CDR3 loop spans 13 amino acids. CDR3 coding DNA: TGTGCCAGCAGTTTATGGGGGGACACTGAAGCTTTCTTT. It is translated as CASSLWGDTEAFF.

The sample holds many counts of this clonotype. The CDR3 DNA reads as TGTGCCAGCAGAAGGGGACGATCGAACACTGAAGCTTTCTTT. This codes for CASRRGRSNTEAFF. This chain links TRBV7-8 with TRBJ1-1; D is possibly TRBD1 (5 bases). CDR1 is SGHVS, CDR2 FQNEAQ, per germline. This CDR3 comprises 14 residues. Trimming shortened V by 6 bases and J by 1 base, and 12 bases separated the two germline ends. The whole variable domain, filled in from reference TRBV7-8 and TRBJ1-1, reads GAGVSQSPRYKVAKRGQDVALRCDPISGHVSLFWYQQALGQGPEFLTYFQNEAQLDKSGLPSDRFFAERPEGSVSTLKIQRTQQEDSAVYLCASRRGRSNTEAFFGQGTRLTVV.

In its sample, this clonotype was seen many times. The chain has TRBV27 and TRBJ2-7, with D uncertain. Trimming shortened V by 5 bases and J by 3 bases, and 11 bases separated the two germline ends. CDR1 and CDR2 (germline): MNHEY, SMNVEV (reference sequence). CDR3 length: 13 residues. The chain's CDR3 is CASSPAPYYEQYF. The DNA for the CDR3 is TGTGCCAGCAGTCCCGCCCCTTACTACGAGCAGTACTTC.

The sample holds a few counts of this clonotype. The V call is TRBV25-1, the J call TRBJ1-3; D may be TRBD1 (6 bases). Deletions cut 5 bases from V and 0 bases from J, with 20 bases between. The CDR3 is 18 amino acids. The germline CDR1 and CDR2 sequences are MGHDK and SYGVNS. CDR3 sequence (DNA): TGTGCCAGCAGTCCCTATGCCGGATCAGGGGACTCTGGAAACACCATATATTTT. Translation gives CASSPYAGSGDSGNTIYF.

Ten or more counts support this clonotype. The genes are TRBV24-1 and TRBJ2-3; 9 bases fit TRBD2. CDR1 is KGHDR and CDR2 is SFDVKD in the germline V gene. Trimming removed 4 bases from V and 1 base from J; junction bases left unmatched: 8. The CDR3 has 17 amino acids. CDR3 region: CATSEFFSGGGTDTQYF. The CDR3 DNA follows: TGTGCCACCAGTGAATTCTTTAGCGGGGGAGGCACAGATACGCAGTATTTT.

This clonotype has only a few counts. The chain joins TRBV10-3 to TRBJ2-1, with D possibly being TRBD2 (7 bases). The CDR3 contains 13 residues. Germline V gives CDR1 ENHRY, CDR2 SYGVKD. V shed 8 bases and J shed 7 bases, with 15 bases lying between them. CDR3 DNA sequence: TGTGCCATCCAAGGGGGGGCCGGTAATGAGCAGTTCTTC. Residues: CAIQGGAGNEQFF.

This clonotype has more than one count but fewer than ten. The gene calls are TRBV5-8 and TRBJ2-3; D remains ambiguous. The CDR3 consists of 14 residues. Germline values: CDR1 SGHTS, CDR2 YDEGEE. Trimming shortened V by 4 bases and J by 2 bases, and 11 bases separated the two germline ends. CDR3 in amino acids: CASSHGLITDTQYF. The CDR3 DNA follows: TGTGCCAGCAGCCACGGGCTTATCACAGATACGCAGTATTTT. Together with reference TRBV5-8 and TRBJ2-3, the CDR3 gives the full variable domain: EAGVTQSPTHLIKTRGQQATLRCSPISGHTSVYWYQQALGLGLQFLLWYDEGEERNRGNFPPRFSGRQFPNYSSELNVNALELEDSALYLCASSHGLITDTQYFGPGTRLTVL.

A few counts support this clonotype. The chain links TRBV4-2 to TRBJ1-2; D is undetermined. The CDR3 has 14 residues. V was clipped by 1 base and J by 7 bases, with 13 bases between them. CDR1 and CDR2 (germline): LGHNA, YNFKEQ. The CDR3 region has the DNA TGTGCCAGCAGCCAAGGCCCCCTAGGGAGTGGCTACACCTTC. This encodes CASSQGPLGSGYTF.

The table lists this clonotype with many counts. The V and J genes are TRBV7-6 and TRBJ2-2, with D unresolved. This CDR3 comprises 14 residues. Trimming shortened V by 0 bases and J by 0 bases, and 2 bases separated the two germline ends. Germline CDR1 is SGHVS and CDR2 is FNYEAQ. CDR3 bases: TGTGCCAGCAGCTTAGCCACGAACACCGGGGAGCTGTTTTTT. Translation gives CASSLATNTGELFF. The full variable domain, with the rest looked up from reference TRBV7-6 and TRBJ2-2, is GAGVSQSPRYKVTKRGQDVALRCDPISGHVSLYWYRQALGQGPEFLTYFNYEAQQDKSGLPNDRFSAERPEGSISTLTIQRTEQRDSAMYRCASSLATNTGELFFGEGSRLTVL.

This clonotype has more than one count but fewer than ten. CDR3 sequence: CASSQDRAKLFF. DNA for the CDR3: TGCGCCAGCAGCCAAGACAGGGCAAAACTGTTTTTT. The chain has TRBV4-1 and TRBJ1-4; possible D gene TRBD1, 5 bases. The germline gives CDR1 MGHRA, CDR2 YSYEKL. V was clipped by 0 bases and J by 10 bases, with 6 bases between them. The CDR3 loop spans 12 amino acids.

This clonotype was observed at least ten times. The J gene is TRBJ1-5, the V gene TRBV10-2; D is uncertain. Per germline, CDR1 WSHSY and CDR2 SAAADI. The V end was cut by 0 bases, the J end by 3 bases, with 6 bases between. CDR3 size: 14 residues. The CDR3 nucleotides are TGCGCCAGCAGTGAGTCTGGGTTCAATCAGCCCCAGCATTTT. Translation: CASSESGFNQPQHF.

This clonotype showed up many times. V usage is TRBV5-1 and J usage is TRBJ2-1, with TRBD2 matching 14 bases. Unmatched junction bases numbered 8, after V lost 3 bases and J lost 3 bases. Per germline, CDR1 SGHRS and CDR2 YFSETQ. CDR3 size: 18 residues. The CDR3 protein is CASSSGGLAGVIYNEQFF. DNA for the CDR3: TGCGCCAGCAGCTCAGGGGGACTAGCGGGGGTTATCTACAATGAGCAGTTCTTC.

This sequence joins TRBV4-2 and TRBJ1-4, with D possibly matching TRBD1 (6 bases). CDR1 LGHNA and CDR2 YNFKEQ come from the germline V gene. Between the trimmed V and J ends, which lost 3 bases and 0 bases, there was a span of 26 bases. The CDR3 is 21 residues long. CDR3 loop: CASSQSIPGVLSDTTNEKLFF. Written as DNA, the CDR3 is TGTGCCAGCAGCCAGAGCATCCCAGGGGTTCTATCCGACACAACTAATGAAAAACTGTTTTTT.

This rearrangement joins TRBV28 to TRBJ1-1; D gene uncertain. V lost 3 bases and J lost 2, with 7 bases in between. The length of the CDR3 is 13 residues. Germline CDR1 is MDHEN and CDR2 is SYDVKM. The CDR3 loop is CASSLGFNTEAFF. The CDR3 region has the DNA TGTGCCAGCAGTTTGGGATTTAACACTGAAGCTTTCTTT.

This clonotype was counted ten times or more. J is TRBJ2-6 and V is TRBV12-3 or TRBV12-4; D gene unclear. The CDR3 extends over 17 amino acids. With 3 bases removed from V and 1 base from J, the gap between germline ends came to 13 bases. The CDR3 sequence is CASSLRVPRSGANVLTF. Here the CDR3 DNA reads TGTGCCAGCAGTTTGCGTGTCCCGAGGTCTGGGGCCAACGTCCTGACTTTC.

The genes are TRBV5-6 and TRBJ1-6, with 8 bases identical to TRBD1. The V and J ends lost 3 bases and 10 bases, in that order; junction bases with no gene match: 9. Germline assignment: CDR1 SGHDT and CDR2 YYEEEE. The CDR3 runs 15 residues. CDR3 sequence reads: CASSSFTGGRSPLHF. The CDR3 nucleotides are TGTGCCAGCAGCTCGTTTACAGGGGGTAGATCACCCCTCCACTTT.

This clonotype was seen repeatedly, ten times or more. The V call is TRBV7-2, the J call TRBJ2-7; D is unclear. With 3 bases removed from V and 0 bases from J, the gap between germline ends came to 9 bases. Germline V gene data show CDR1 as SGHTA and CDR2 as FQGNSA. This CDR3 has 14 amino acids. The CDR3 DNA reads TGTGCCAGCAGCTTGGATAGTCTCTCCTACGAGCAGTACTTC. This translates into CASSLDSLSYEQYF.